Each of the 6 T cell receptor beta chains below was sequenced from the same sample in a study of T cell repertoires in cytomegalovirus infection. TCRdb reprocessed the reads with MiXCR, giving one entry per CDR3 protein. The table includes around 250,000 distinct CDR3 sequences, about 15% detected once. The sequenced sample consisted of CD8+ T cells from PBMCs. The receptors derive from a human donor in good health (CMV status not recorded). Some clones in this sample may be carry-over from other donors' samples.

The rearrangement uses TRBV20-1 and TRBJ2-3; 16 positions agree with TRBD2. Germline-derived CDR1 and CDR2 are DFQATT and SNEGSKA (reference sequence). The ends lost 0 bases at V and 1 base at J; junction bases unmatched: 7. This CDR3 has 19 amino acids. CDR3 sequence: CSARDLGLAGGPGTDTQYF. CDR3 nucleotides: TGCAGTGCTAGAGACCTGGGACTAGCGGGGGGGCCAGGCACAGATACGCAGTATTTT.

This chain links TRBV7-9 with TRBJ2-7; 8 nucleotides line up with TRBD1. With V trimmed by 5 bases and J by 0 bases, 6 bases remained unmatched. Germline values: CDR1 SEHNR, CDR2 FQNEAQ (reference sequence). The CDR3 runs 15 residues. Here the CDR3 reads CASSMGQEFSYEQYF. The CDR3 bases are TGTGCCAGCAGCATGGGACAGGAGTTCTCCTACGAGCAGTACTTC.

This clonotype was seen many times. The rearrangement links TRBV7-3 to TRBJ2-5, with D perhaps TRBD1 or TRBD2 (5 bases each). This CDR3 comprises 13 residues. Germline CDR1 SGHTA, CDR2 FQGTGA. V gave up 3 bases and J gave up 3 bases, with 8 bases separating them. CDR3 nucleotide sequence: TGTGCCAGCAGCTTCAGGGAGAAAGAGACCCAGTACTTC. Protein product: CASSFREKETQYF.

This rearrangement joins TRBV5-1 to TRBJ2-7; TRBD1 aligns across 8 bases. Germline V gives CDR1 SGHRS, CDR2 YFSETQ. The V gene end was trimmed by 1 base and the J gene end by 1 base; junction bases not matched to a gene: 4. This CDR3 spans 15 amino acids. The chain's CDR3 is CASSLLWTGSYEQYF. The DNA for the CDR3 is TGCGCCAGCAGCTTGCTATGGACAGGGTCCTACGAGCAGTACTTC.

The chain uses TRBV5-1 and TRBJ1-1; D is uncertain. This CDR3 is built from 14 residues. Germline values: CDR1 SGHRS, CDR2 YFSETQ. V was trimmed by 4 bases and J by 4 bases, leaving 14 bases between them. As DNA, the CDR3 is TGCGCCAGCAGCCCGTTTGAGGTCGGCACTGAAGCTTTCTTT. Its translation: CASSPFEVGTEAFF.

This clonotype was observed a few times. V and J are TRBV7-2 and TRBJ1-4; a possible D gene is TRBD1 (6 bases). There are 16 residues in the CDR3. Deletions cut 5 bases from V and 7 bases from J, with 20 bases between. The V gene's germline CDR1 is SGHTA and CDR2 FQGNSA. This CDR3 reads CASSPYTGIRSEKLFF. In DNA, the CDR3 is TGTGCCAGCAGCCCATATACAGGGATTCGGTCTGAAAAACTGTTTTTT.